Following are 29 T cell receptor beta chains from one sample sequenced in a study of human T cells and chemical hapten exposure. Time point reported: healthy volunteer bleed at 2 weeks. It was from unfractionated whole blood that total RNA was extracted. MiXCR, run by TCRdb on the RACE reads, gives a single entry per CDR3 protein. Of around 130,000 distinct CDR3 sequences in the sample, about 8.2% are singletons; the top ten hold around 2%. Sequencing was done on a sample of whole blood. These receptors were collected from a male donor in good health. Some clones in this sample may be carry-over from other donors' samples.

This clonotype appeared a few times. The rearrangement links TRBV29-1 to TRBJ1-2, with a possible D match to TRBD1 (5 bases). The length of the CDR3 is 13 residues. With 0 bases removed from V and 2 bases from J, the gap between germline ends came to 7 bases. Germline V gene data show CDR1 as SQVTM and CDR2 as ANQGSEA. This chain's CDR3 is CSVEEGENYGYTF. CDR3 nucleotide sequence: TGCAGCGTTGAAGAAGGGGAGAACTATGGCTACACCTTC. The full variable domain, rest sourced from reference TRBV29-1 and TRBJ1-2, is SAVISQKPSRDICQRGTSLTIQCQVDSQVTMMFWYRQQPGQSLTLIATANQGSEATYESGFVIDKFPISRPNLTFSTLTVSNMSPEDSSIYLCSVEEGENYGYTFGSGTRLTVV.

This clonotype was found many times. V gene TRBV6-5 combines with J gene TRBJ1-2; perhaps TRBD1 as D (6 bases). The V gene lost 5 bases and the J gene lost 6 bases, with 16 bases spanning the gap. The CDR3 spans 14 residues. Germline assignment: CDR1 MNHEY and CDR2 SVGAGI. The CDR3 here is CASSPSVRGHGYTF. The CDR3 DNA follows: TGTGCCAGCAGTCCCTCGGTCAGGGGCCATGGCTACACCTTC.

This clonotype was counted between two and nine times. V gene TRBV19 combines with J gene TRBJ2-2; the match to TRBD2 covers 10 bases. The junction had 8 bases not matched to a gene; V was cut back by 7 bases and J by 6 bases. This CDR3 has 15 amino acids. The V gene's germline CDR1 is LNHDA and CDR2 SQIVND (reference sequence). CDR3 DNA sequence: TGTGCCAGTATCCCAGCGGGAGGGTATGCCGGGGAGCTGTTTTTT. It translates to CASIPAGGYAGELFF. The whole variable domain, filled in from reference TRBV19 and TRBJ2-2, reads DGGITQSPKYLFRKEGQNVTLSCEQNLNHDAMYWYRQDPGQGLRLIYYSQIVNDFQKGDIAEGYSVSREKKESFPLTVTSAQKNPTAFYLCASIPAGGYAGELFFGEGSRLTVL.

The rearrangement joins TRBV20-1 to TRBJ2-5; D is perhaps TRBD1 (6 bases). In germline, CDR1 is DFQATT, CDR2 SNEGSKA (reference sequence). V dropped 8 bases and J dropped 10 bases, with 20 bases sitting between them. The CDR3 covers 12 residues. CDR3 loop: CSCWTAHSDQYF. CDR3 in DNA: TGCAGTTGCTGGACAGCCCATTCGGACCAGTACTTC.

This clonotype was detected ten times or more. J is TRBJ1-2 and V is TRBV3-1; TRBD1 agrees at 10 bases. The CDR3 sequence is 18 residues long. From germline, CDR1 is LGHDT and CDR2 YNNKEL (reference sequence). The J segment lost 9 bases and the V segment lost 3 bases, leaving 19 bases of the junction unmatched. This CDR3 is CASSHRPGQGSWLWSYTF. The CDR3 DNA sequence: TGTGCCAGCAGCCACCGTCCGGGACAGGGGAGCTGGCTATGGAGCTACACCTTC.

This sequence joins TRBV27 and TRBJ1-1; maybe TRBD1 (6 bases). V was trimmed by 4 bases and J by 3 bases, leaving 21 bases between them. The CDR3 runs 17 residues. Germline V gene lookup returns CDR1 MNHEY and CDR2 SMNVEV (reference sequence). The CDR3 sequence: CASSYRKSGTSDTEAFF. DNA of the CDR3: TGTGCCAGCAGTTACAGGAAATCAGGGACATCCGACACTGAAGCTTTCTTT.

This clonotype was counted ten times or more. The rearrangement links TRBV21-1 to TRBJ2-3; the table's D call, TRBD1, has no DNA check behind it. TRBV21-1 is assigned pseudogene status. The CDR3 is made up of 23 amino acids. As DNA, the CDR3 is TGTGCCAGCAGCAAATGGACCTTTTCGGGACAGGGGATTCGTCCCTCAACTACAGATACGCAGTATTTT. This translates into CASSKWTFSGQGIRPSTTDTQYF.

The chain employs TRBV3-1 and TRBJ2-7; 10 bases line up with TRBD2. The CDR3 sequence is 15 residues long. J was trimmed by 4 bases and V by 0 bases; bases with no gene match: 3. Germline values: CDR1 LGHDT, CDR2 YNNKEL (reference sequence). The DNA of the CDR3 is TGTGCCAGCAGCCAAGAAAGAGCGGGAGGGTACGAGCAGTACTTC. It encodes CASSQERAGGYEQYF.

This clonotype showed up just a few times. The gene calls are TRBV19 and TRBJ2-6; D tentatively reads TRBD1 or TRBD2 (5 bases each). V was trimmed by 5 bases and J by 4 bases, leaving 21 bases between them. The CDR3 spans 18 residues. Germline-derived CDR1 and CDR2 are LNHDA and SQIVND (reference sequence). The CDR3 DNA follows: TGTGCCAGTAGTCCGCAATCGGGACGGCCGCTCGGGGCCAACGTCCTGACTTTC. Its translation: CASSPQSGRPLGANVLTF.

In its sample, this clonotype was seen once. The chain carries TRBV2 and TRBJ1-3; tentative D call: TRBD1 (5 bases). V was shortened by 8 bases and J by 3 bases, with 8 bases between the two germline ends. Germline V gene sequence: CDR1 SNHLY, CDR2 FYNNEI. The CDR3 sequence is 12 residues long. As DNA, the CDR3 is TGTGCCAGCCAGGGAGGTGGAAACACCATATATTTT. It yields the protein CASQGGGNTIYF.

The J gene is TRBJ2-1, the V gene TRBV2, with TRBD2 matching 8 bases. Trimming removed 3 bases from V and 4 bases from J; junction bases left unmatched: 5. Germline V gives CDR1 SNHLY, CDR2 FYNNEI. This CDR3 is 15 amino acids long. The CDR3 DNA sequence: TGTGCCAGCAGTGATCGCGGGGGGCTTTACAATGAGCAGTTCTTC. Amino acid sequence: CASSDRGGLYNEQFF.

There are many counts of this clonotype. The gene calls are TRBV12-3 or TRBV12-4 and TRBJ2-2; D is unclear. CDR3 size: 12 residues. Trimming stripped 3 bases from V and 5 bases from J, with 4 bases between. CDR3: CASSFFTGELFF. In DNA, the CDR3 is TGTGCCAGCAGTTTTTTTACCGGGGAGCTGTTTTTT.

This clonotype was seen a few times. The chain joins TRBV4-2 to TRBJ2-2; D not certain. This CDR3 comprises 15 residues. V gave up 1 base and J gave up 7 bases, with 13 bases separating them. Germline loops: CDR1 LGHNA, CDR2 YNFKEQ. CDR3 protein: CASSQGLEVGGELFF. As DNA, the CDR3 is TGTGCCAGCAGCCAAGGTTTAGAGGTGGGCGGGGAGCTGTTTTTT.

The CDR3 bases are TGTGCCAGCAGTGACGCAGGGGCAGCCAGTCAGCCCCAGCATTTT. The encoded protein is CASSDAGAASQPQHF. The chain recombines TRBV6-1 with TRBJ1-5, with TRBD1 as a possible D gene (6 bases). V dropped 3 bases and J dropped 6 bases, with 15 bases sitting between them. CDR3 length equals 15 residues. Germline CDR1 MNHNS, CDR2 SASEGT.

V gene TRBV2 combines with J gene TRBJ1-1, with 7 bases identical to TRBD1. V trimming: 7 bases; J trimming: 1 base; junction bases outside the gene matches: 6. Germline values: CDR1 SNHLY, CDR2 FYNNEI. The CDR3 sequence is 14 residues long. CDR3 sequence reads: CASTPDRKNTEAFF. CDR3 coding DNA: TGTGCCAGCACCCCGGACAGGAAGAACACTGAAGCTTTCTTT.

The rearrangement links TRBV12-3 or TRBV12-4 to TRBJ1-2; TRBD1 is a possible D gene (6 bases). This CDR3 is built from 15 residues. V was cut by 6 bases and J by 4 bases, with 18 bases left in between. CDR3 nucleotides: TGTGCCAGCAGGTGGGGGCAGGCCCCCCTCTATGGCTACACCTTC. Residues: CASRWGQAPLYGYTF.

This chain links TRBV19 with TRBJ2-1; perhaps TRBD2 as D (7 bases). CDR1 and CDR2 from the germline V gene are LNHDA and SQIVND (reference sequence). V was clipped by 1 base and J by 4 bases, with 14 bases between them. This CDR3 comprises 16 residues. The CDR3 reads CASSIARGGIYNEQFF. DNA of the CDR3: TGTGCCAGTAGTATAGCGCGCGGGGGCATTTACAATGAGCAGTTCTTC.

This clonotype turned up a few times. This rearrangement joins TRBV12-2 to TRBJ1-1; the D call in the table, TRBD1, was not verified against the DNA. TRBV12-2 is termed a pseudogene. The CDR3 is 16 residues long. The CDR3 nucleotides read TGTGCAAGTCGCTTGCCGGGACAGGGCATGAATACTGAAGCTTTCTTT. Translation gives CASRLPGQGMNTEAFF.

DNA for the CDR3: TGTGCCAGCAGCCTCCCCGGGACTAGCGGGAGACGGGGCTCCTACAATGAGCAGTTCTTC. Amino acid sequence: CASSLPGTSGRRGSYNEQFF. The V call is TRBV7-6, the J call TRBJ2-1; 14 bases line up with TRBD2. The CDR3 covers 20 residues. The ends lost 5 bases at V and 0 bases at J; junction bases unmatched: 12. The germline V gene encodes CDR1 SGHVS and CDR2 FNYEAQ.

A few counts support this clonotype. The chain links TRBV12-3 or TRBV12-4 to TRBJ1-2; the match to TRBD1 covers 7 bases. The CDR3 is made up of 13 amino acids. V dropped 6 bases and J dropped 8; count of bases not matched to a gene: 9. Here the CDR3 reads CASRVQGREGYTF. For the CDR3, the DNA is TGTGCCAGCAGGGTACAGGGGAGAGAGGGCTACACCTTC.

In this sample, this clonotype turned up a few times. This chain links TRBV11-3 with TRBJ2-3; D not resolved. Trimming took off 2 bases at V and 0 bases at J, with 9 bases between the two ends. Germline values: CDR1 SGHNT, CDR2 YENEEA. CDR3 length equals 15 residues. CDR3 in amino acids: CASSLYGRSTDTQYF. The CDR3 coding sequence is TGTGCCAGCAGCTTATATGGCCGGAGCACAGATACGCAGTATTTT.

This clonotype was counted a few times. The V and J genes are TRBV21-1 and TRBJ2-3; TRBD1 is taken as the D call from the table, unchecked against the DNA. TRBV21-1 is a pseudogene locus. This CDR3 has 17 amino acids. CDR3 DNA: TGTGCCAGCAGCAAAGGGCGGGGGGCACGTACCACAGATACGCAGTATTTT. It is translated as CASSKGRGARTTDTQYF.

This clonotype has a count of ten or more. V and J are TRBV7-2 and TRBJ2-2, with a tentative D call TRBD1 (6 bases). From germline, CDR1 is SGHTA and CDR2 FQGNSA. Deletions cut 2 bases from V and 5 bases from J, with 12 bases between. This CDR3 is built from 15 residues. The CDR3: CASSLRDIRTGELFF. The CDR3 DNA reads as TGTGCCAGCAGCTTAAGGGACATACGAACCGGGGAGCTGTTTTTT. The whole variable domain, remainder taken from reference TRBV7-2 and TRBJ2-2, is GAGVSQSPSNKVTEKGKDVELRCDPISGHTALYWYRQSLGQGLEFLIYFQGNSAPDKSGLPSDRFSAERTGGSVSTLTIQRTQQEDSAVYLCASSLRDIRTGELFFGEGSRLTVL.

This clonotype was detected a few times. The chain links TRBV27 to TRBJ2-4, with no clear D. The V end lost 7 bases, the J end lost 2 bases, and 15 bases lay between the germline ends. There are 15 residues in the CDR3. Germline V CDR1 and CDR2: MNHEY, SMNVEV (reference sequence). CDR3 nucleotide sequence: TGTGCCAGCACGTCCTTTGACGGTACCAAAAACATTCAGTACTTC. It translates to CASTSFDGTKNIQYF.

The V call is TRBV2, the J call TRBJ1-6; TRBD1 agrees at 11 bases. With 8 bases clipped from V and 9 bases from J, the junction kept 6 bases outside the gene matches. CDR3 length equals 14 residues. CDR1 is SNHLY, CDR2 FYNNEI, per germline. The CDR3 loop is CASSQDRGPSPLHF. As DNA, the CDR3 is TGTGCCAGCTCCCAGGACAGGGGGCCTTCACCCCTCCACTTT.

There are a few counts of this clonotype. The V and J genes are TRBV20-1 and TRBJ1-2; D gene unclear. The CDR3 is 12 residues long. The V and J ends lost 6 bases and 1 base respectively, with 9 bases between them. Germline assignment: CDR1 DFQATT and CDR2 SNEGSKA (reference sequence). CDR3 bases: TGCAGTGCAGGGCGATATAACTATGGCTACACCTTC. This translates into CSAGRYNYGYTF.

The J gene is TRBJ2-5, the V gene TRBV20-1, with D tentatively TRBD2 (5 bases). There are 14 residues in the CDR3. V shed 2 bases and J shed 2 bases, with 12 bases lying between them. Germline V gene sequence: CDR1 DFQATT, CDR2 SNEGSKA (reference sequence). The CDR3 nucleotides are TGCAGTGCTAGATACGGGATGAGACAAGAGACCCAGTACTTC. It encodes CSARYGMRQETQYF.

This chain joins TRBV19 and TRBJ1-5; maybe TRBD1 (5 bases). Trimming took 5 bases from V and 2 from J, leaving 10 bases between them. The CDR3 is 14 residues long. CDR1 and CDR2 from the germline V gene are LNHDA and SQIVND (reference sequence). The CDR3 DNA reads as TGTGCCAGTAGTGCTCAGGGAGGCAATCAGCCCCAGCATTTT. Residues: CASSAQGGNQPQHF.

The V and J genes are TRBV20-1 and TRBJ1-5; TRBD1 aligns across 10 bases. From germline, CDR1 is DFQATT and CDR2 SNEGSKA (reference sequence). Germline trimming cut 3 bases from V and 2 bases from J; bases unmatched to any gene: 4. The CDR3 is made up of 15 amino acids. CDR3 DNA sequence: TGCAGTGCTAGTGAGACAGGGGGCGGCAATCAGCCCCAGCATTTT. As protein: CSASETGGGNQPQHF.